This TCR beta chain was retrieved from a study of cytomegalovirus exposure and HLA in healthy donors. With 60 Vbeta and 13 Jbeta primers, the PCR was carried out. TCRdb keeps only in-frame clones here, not all; method: immunoSEQ multiplex PCR. This sample yields tens of thousands of clones, of which roughly 76% are seen a single time; 1.5% to 2% belongs to the top ten. The V end was cut by 2 bases, the J end by 4 bases, with 15 bases between. Germline CDR1 reads MDHEN; CDR2 reads SYDVKM. The CDR3 has 16 residues. This clone has a single count. This chain connects TRBV28 to TRBJ2-1; perhaps TRBD2 as D (5 bases). Sequencing was carried out using PBMCs. The TCR sequence derives from a woman under 40 in good health and CMV-seronegative. The CDR3 coding sequence is TGTGCCAGCAGTTTACTAAGCGGAGCCCTTTACAATGAGCAGTTCTTC. Its translation is CASSLLSGALYNEQFF.